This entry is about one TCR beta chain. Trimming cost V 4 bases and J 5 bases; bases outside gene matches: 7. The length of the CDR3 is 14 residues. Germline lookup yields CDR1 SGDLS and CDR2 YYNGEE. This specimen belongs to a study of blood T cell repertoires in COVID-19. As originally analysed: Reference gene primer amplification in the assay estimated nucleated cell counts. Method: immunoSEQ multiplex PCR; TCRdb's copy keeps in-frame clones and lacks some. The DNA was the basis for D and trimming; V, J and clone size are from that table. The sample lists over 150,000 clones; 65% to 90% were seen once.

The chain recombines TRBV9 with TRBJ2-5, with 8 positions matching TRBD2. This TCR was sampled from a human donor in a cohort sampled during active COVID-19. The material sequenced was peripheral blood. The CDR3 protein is CASSPGGETETQYF. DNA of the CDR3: TGTGCCAGCAGCCCCGGGGGGGAGACGGAGACCCAGTACTTC.